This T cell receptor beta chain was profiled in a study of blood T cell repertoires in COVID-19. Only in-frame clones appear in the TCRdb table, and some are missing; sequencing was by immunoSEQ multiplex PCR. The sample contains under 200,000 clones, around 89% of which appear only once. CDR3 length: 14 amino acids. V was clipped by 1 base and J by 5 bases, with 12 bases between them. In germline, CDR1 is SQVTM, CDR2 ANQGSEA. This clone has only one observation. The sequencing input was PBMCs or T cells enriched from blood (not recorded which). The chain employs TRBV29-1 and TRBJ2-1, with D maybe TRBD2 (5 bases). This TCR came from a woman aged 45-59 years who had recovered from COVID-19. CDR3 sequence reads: CSVEGVLVNNEQFF. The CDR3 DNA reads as TGCAGCGTTGAAGGCGTACTAGTCAACAATGAGCAGTTCTTC.